One sample yielded the 15 T cell receptor beta chains listed below, sequenced in a study of blood T cells in healthy people across ages. PCR was performed a second time for roughly 7 to 11 cycles using a sample-barcoded 5' primer and a J-beta primer mix. TCRdb fed the 5' RACE reads into MiXCR, producing one record per CDR3 protein. The sample gives about 1.7 million distinct CDR3 sequences, 25% to 30% of which show up once; 7% to 9% is in the top ten. Sequencing was performed on blood. All receptors derive from a woman aged 25 to 39 in good health.

This clonotype was counted a few times. The J gene is TRBJ2-1, the V gene TRBV7-2; tentatively, D is TRBD2 (7 bases). Germline assignment: CDR1 SGHTA and CDR2 FQGNSA. The CDR3 runs 13 residues. With 2 bases removed from V and 8 bases from J, the gap between germline ends came to 10 bases. CDR3 protein: CASSLRGGHEQFF. The CDR3 DNA follows: TGTGCCAGCAGCTTAAGGGGGGGCCATGAGCAGTTCTTC.

The CDR3 loop reads CASSSHRGRGYHYTGELFF. CDR3 coding DNA: TGTGCCAGCAGCTCACACAGGGGACGAGGTTACCACTACACCGGGGAGCTGTTTTTT. The rearrangement links TRBV7-9 to TRBJ2-2, with TRBD1 identical over 7 bases. Germline V gene data show CDR1 as SEHNR and CDR2 as FQNEAQ (reference sequence). The V and J ends lost 4 bases and 3 bases, in that order; junction bases with no gene match: 17. CDR3 length: 19 amino acids.

This clonotype was seen a handful of times. V is TRBV3-1 and J is TRBJ1-5; D gene uncertain. CDR3 size: 13 residues. V was shortened by 4 bases and J by 6 bases, with 10 bases between the two germline ends. Per germline, CDR1 LGHDT and CDR2 YNNKEL (reference sequence). As DNA, the CDR3 is TGTGCCAGCAGCCCCTCCAATGGTCAGCCCCAGCATTTT. Amino acids: CASSPSNGQPQHF.

This clonotype was seen many times. The chain links TRBV29-1 to TRBJ2-1; D is possibly TRBD2 (5 bases). V gave up 6 bases and J gave up 3 bases, with 18 bases separating them. CDR3 size: 15 residues. The germline CDR1 and CDR2 sequences are SQVTM and ANQGSEA. CDR3 region: CSVPPSGGRYNEQFF. The CDR3 DNA reads TGCAGCGTCCCCCCGTCTGGCGGGCGCTACAATGAGCAGTTCTTC.

There are a few counts of this clonotype. The chain carries TRBV2 and TRBJ2-7; D is unresolved. With 3 bases removed from V and 0 bases from J, the gap between germline ends came to 9 bases. The CDR3 spans 14 residues. Germline CDR1 and CDR2: SNHLY and FYNNEI. CDR3 loop: CASSDTDSSYEQYF. The CDR3 bases are TGTGCCAGCAGTGATACCGACTCCTCCTACGAGCAGTACTTC. Full variable domain (rest looked up from reference TRBV2 and TRBJ2-7): EPEVTQTPSHQVTQMGQEVILRCVPISNHLYFYWYRQILGQKVEFLVSFYNNEISEKSEIFDDQFSVERPDGSNFTLKIRSTKLEDSAMYFCASSDTDSSYEQYFGPGTRLTVT.

This clonotype was seen a handful of times. The chain combines TRBV12-3 or TRBV12-4 with TRBJ2-1; a possible D gene is TRBD2 (6 bases). This CDR3 is 12 amino acids long. Trimming pared 6 bases from V and 15 bases from J, leaving 18 bases between. The CDR3 protein is CASSRDPAGLFF. CDR3 DNA: TGTGCCAGCAGCCGGGACCCAGCGGGTTTGTTCTTC.

This clonotype was found many times. The CDR3 bases are TGCAGCGTTCAGGAGACCCAGTACTTC. As protein: CSVQETQYF. The chain joins TRBV29-1 to TRBJ2-5; D remains unclear. There are 9 residues in the CDR3. The V and J ends lost 5 bases and 5 bases respectively, with 3 bases between them. The germline V gene encodes CDR1 SQVTM and CDR2 ANQGSEA.

The chain combines TRBV12-3 or TRBV12-4 with TRBJ2-7; tentatively, D is TRBD2 (5 bases). Trimming removed 2 bases from V and 5 bases from J, with 16 bases in between. CDR3 length equals 15 residues. The CDR3 reads CASSLPRLTGNEQYF. The DNA of the CDR3 is TGTGCCAGCAGTTTACCCAGACTGACGGGGAACGAGCAGTACTTC.

Points on this clonotype: This may arise from a read error, as a much more abundant clone is one base away. Written as DNA, the CDR3 is TGCGCCAGCAGGGGCCTAGCGGGAGGCTCTGAGACGGATGAGCAGTACTTC. It yields the protein CASRGLAGGSETDEQYF. The rearrangement joins TRBV5-1 to TRBJ2-1; 11 positions match TRBD2. With the DNA end fitting TRBJ2-7 better, the J assignment may be wrong. The CDR3 is 17 amino acids. Germline V gives CDR1 SGHRS, CDR2 YFSETQ.

This clonotype has a single count. The junction shows a germline mismatch at one end, possibly a read error. The J gene is TRBJ2-2, the V gene TRBV4-3; D might be TRBD1 or TRBD2, each matching 6 bases. The CDR3 runs to 16 residues. Germline-derived CDR1 and CDR2 are LGHNA and YSLEER. CDR3 in amino acids: CAGSQEWGATTGELFF. CDR3 coding DNA: TGCGCCGGCAGCCAAGAATGGGGGGCGACCACCGGGGAGCTGTTTTTT.

This chain uses TRBV11-2 with TRBJ2-5; TRBD1 matches 8 bases. The length of the CDR3 is 18 residues. The ends lost 4 bases at V and 5 bases at J; junction bases unmatched: 18. The germline CDR1 and CDR2 sequences are SGHAT and FQNNGV. The CDR3 nucleotides read TGTGCCAGCAGCTACTCAGGGGGCGTACAACTAGGAGGGGAGACCCAGTACTTC. Translated: CASSYSGGVQLGGETQYF.

This clonotype was observed many times. The chain uses TRBV24-1 and TRBJ2-1; 9 nucleotides line up with TRBD1. Looked up from germline, CDR1 is KGHDR and CDR2 is SFDVKD. V shed 3 bases, J shed 7 bases, and the junction held 6 bases outside the gene matches. CDR3 length: 15 amino acids. CDR3 protein: CATSDPGQGKNEQFF. As DNA, the CDR3 is TGTGCCACCAGTGATCCTGGACAGGGGAAGAATGAGCAGTTCTTC.

To note about this clonotype: The junction shows a germline mismatch at one end, possibly a read error. The chain combines TRBV29-1 with TRBJ2-7; D is tentatively TRBD1 or TRBD2 (5 bases each). Germline CDR1 is SQVTM and CDR2 is ANQGSEA. The CDR3 has 13 residues. CDR3 DNA: TGCAGCTCGGGAAGGGGTTTGGCCTACGAGCGGTACTTC. It yields the protein CSSGRGLAYERYF.

In this sample, this clonotype turned up a few times. This chain connects TRBV9 to TRBJ2-5, with TRBD2 as a possible D gene (6 bases). V lost 0 bases to trimming and J lost 4 bases, with 10 bases between them. Germline lookup yields CDR1 SGDLS and CDR2 YYNGEE. This CDR3 comprises 14 residues. CDR3 amino acids: CASSVDGGAETQYF. In DNA form, the CDR3 reads TGTGCCAGCAGCGTAGACGGGGGAGCAGAGACCCAGTACTTC.

Note on this clonotype: It may be a read error: a sequence one base away is much more abundant. The V call is TRBV29-1, the J call TRBJ2-5; 8 bases align to TRBD2. CDR1 and CDR2 (germline): SQVTM, ANQGSEA. The CDR3 runs 12 residues. The CDR3 reads CGGAGVRETQYF. CDR3 in DNA: TGCGGCGGAGCGGGAGTAAGAGAGACCCAGTACTTC.